This T cell receptor (beta chain) derives from a study of T cells after yellow fever vaccination. This clonotype was counted only a few times. V dropped 6 bases and J dropped 8; count of bases not matched to a gene: 9. CDR1 and CDR2 from the germline V gene are SGHTA and FQGNSA. This CDR3 is 15 amino acids long. Overall study results and limits: Just a small share of clonotypes turned up in the CD4 compartment as well as the CD8 compartment.

A single record per CDR3 protein comes from TCRdb applying MiXCR to the 5' RACE reads. This sample has some 49,000 distinct CDR3 sequences, with more than 6% found just once. The specimen comprised PBMCs, either bulk or a sorted T-cell subset (CD4+, CD8+, memory, or dextramer-sorted; not recorded which), sampled 45 days after the yellow fever booster vaccination. The TCR sequence derives from a man under 40 who received the YFV17D yellow fever vaccine. V and J are TRBV7-2 and TRBJ1-6; TRBD1 matches 8 bases. The CDR3 DNA is TGTGCCAGCAGATCCTTGCAGGGGGCTGATTCACCCCTCCACTTT. Translating gives CASRSLQGADSPLHF.